Listed here is a single T cell receptor beta chain. As yet, its antigen is unknown. This entry is derived from a study of T cells after posttransplantation cyclophosphamide. Study-level points and caveats: TRB overlap between skin or GI tissue T cells and blood was limited. Donor-recipient repertoire similarity was low at 1-2 months, rising over year one. Recipient CMV seropositivity and CMV reactivation strongly tracked TRB clonality.

Looked up from germline, CDR1 is SNHLY and CDR2 is FYNNEI. The V end lost 6 bases, the J end lost 3 bases, and 14 bases lay between the germline ends. There are 14 residues in the CDR3. Busulfan-fludarabine conditioning, marrow transplant, and cyclophosphamide on days +3 and +4 were administered. Method: immunoSEQ multiplex PCR; TCRdb's copy keeps in-frame clones and lacks some. The sample lists some 17,000 clones, about 90% occurring once. This rearrangement joins TRBV2 to TRBJ2-5; a possible D gene is TRBD1 (6 bases). The sample was CD4+ T cells sorted from blood, taken after allogeneic stem cell transplant with posttransplant cyclophosphamide. The source is a male patient in his sixties who received an allogeneic stem cell transplant from a related donor and was CMV-positive. Some of these T cells may belong to the graft donor. In nucleotides, the CDR3 is TGTGCCAGCAGAGGGACAACGAGTGAAGAGACCCAGTACTTC. Translating it yields CASRGTTSEETQYF. Full variable domain (missing parts from reference TRBV2 and TRBJ2-5): EPEVTQTPSHQVTQMGQEVILRCVPISNHLYFYWYRQILGQKVEFLVSFYNNEISEKSEIFDDQFSVERPDGSNFTLKIRSTKLEDSAMYFCASRGTTSEETQYFGPGTRLLVL.